These 8 T cell receptor beta chains originate from one sample sequenced in a study of identical twins. Each CDR3 protein gets one entry after TCRdb re-called the 5' RACE reads with MiXCR. The sample includes around 530,000 distinct CDR3 sequences, about 16% of them seen just once. These records were also assigned to another study, of yellow fever vaccine responses in identical twins.

Sequenced: CD4+ T cells sorted from blood. Source of these receptors: a woman between 18 and 30 years old in good health.

This clonotype was counted a few times. CDR3 coding DNA: TGTGCCAGCAGTTTAAGAGGGCTAGCGGGGGGGACCCAGTACTTC. Translated, it gives CASSLRGLAGGTQYF. The V call is TRBV12-3 or TRBV12-4, the J call TRBJ2-5; 11 nucleotides agree with TRBD2. The CDR3 is 15 residues long. With 2 bases clipped from V and 7 bases from J, the junction kept 6 bases outside the gene matches.

The chain couples TRBV7-9 to TRBJ2-1; no definite D call. Deletions cut 6 bases from V and 5 bases from J, with 14 bases between. Germline V gene data show CDR1 as SEHNR and CDR2 as FQNEAQ (reference sequence). The CDR3 length is 14 residues. Written as DNA, the CDR3 is TGTGCCAGCAGATCTCTAAGGGCCCACAATGAGCAGTTCTTC. It encodes CASRSLRAHNEQFF.

The chain employs TRBV12-3 or TRBV12-4 and TRBJ1-2; D is ambiguous. This CDR3 has 14 amino acids. V gave up 5 bases and J gave up 2 bases, with 12 bases separating them. As DNA, the CDR3 is TGTGCCAGCAGTGGTACCGGGAGCAACTATGGCTACACCTTC. Protein product: CASSGTGSNYGYTF.

This clonotype was seen a handful of times. CDR3 coding DNA: TGCGCCAGCAGCTCGGGACAGACTGAAGCTTTCTTT. Translating gives CASSSGQTEAFF. The J gene is TRBJ1-1, the V gene TRBV5-1; 7 nucleotides agree with TRBD1. The V and J ends lost 3 bases and 5 bases, in that order; junction bases with no gene match: 1. CDR1 is SGHRS, CDR2 YFSETQ, per germline. There are 12 residues in the CDR3. The full variable domain, rest sourced from reference TRBV5-1 and TRBJ1-1, is KAGVTQTPRYLIKTRGQQVTLSCSPISGHRSVSWYQQTPGQGLQFLFEYFSETQRNKGNFPGRFSGRQFSNSRSEMNVSTLELGDSALYLCASSSGQTEAFFGQGTRLTVV.

In its sample, this clonotype was seen a few times. This chain connects TRBV24-1 to TRBJ2-1, with TRBD2 matching over 8 bases. The CDR3 extends over 15 amino acids. V shed 7 bases, J shed 8 bases, and the junction held 12 bases outside the gene matches. Looked up from germline, CDR1 is KGHDR and CDR2 is SFDVKD. In nucleotides, the CDR3 is TGTGCCACCAGGTCCAATAGAGCGGGAGTGGATGAGCAGTTCTTC. Translation gives CATRSNRAGVDEQFF.

V is TRBV4-1 and J is TRBJ1-5; unclear D gene. Germline V gene data show CDR1 as MGHRA and CDR2 as YSYEKL. This CDR3 spans 14 amino acids. Between the trimmed V and J ends, which lost 1 base and 6 bases, there was a span of 10 bases. Here the CDR3 reads CASSQVADGQPQHF. The CDR3 DNA follows: TGCGCCAGCAGCCAAGTTGCCGACGGTCAGCCCCAGCATTTT.

This chain joins TRBV28 and TRBJ1-2; D unresolved. Trimming pared 4 bases from V and 6 bases from J, leaving 12 bases between. Germline CDR1 is MDHEN and CDR2 is SYDVKM. This CDR3 comprises 13 residues. The CDR3 protein is CASSSDSLDGYTF. As DNA, the CDR3 is TGTGCCAGCAGTTCAGACTCGTTGGATGGCTACACCTTC.

This clonotype was detected only once. This chain joins TRBV6-1 and TRBJ2-3; no firm D call. CDR3 length equals 14 residues. Trimming removed 5 bases at V and 0 bases at J, with 9 bases between. CDR1 and CDR2 from the germline V gene are MNHNS and SASEGT. CDR3 residues: CASSTFGSTDTQYF. In DNA, the CDR3 is TGTGCCAGCAGTACGTTCGGGAGCACAGATACGCAGTATTTT.